These 25 T cell receptor beta chains came from one sample sequenced in a study of human T cells and chemical hapten exposure. Specified time point: patch test 3, about 24 weeks after DPC sensitization. This sample's treatment: therapeutic diphenylcyclopropenone sensitization with weekly scalp DPC. TCRdb re-derived calls from the RACE reads in MiXCR, one entry per CDR3 protein. Of 90,000 to 110,000 distinct CDR3 sequences in the sample, under 40% were seen once. The sequences come from whole blood, collected in connection with sensitization to the hapten diphenylcyclopropenone (DPC). Receptors originate from a man between 35 and 55 years old with alopecia areata. Some clones in this sample may be carry-over from other donors' samples.

The CDR3 DNA sequence: TGTGCCAGCAGTACGGGACTAGGGAGTGAGCAGTTCTTC. Protein product: CASSTGLGSEQFF. The chain is built from TRBV6-2 or TRBV6-3 and TRBJ2-1, with 8 bases identical to TRBD2. The trim removed 5 bases at V and 9 bases at J, leaving 6 bases unmatched. CDR1 and CDR2 from the germline V gene are MNHEY and SVGEGT. The CDR3 covers 13 residues.

This clonotype was found a few times. This chain joins TRBV2 and TRBJ2-6; no reliable D call. V lost 7 bases to trimming and J lost 0 bases, with 4 bases between them. The CDR3 has 13 amino acids. Germline CDR1 reads SNHLY; CDR2 reads FYNNEI. The CDR3 here is CASTISGANVLTF. CDR3 nucleotide sequence: TGTGCCAGCACAATCTCTGGGGCCAACGTCCTGACTTTC. Based on the CDR3 plus reference TRBV2 and TRBJ2-6, the full variable domain is EPEVTQTPSHQVTQMGQEVILRCVPISNHLYFYWYRQILGQKVEFLVSFYNNEISEKSEIFDDQFSVERPDGSNFTLKIRSTKLEDSAMYFCASTISGANVLTFGAGSRLTVL.

This chain joins TRBV12-3 or TRBV12-4 and TRBJ1-1; TRBD1 aligns across 7 bases. This CDR3 is 16 amino acids long. V lost 2 bases, J lost 1 base, and 7 bases stayed unmatched. DNA of the CDR3: TGTGCCAGCAGTTTAATTACAGGGGCCGGGAACACTGAAGCTTTCTTT. Translating gives CASSLITGAGNTEAFF.

This clonotype was seen a few times. The chain carries TRBV4-3 and TRBJ1-6, with unresolved D. Germline CDR1 is LGHNA and CDR2 is YSLEER. The CDR3 extends over 16 amino acids. V lost 1 base and J lost 9, with 16 bases in between. CDR3 bases: TGCGCCAGCAGCCAAGTAGTAAACCCACTGGGTTCACCCCTCCACTTT. Residues: CASSQVVNPLGSPLHF.

The chain is built from TRBV4-3 and TRBJ2-2; 7 nucleotides line up with TRBD2. The germline V gene encodes CDR1 LGHNA and CDR2 YSLEER. CDR3 length equals 16 residues. V gave up 3 bases and J gave up 0 bases; unmatched junction bases: 4. CDR3 sequence: CASSQGGAANTGELFF. CDR3 nucleotide sequence: TGCGCCAGCAGCCAGGGAGGGGCGGCGAACACCGGGGAGCTGTTTTTT.

This clonotype was counted only a few times. This rearrangement joins TRBV11-1 to TRBJ2-4, with no clear D. Per germline, CDR1 SGHAT and CDR2 FQDESV (reference sequence). V was pared by 11 bases and J by 0 bases, with 23 bases between. This CDR3 is 17 amino acids long. The CDR3 region is CAGVSLRLEEAKNIQYF. The DNA of the CDR3 is TGTGCCGGGGTTTCATTAAGATTGGAAGAAGCCAAAAACATTCAGTACTTC.

This clonotype occurred a few times. V gene TRBV14 combines with J gene TRBJ1-5; D is undetermined. The CDR3 spans 13 residues. The germline V and J ends were trimmed by 5 bases and 9 bases, with 14 bases remaining between them. CDR1 and CDR2 (germline): SGHDN, FVKESK. CDR3 nucleotides: TGTGCCAGCAGCTTACAAACGGGGATGCCCCAGCATTTT. Its protein is CASSLQTGMPQHF.

V usage is TRBV7-2 and J usage is TRBJ2-5, with a tentative D call TRBD2 (6 bases). Germline loops: CDR1 SGHTA, CDR2 FQGNSA. V lost 6 bases and J lost 4, with 12 bases in between. The CDR3 extends over 13 amino acids. CDR3 protein: CASSEMGGETQYF. CDR3 sequence (DNA): TGTGCCAGCAGTGAAATGGGGGGAGAGACCCAGTACTTC.

The chain employs TRBV9 and TRBJ2-5; D unclear. Germline V gene data show CDR1 as SGDLS and CDR2 as YYNGEE. There are 15 residues in the CDR3. The V and J ends lost 0 bases and 2 bases respectively, with 11 bases between them. CDR3 sequence: CASSVDPVGQETQYF. The CDR3 DNA is TGTGCCAGCAGCGTAGACCCGGTTGGACAAGAGACCCAGTACTTC.

The chain employs TRBV6-5 and TRBJ2-7; 7 bases map to TRBD1. Germline V gives CDR1 MNHEY, CDR2 SVGAGI. This CDR3 contains 15 residues. J gave up 0 bases and V 7 bases, and 9 bases lay outside the gene matches. The CDR3 sequence is CASNTRTGSSYEQYF. DNA for the CDR3: TGTGCCAGCAACACCCGGACAGGAAGCTCCTACGAGCAGTACTTC.

The sample holds a few counts of this clonotype. J is TRBJ2-3 and V is TRBV20-1; perhaps D is TRBD1 or TRBD2 (6 bases each). This CDR3 comprises 14 residues. CDR1 and CDR2 from the germline V gene are DFQATT and SNEGSKA (reference sequence). Trimming stripped 0 bases from V and 5 bases from J, with 12 bases between. CDR3 in DNA: TGCAGTGCTAGAGAAGGGGGGCGAGGAGATACGCAGTATTTT. Its translation: CSAREGGRGDTQYF.

This clonotype was observed at least ten times. The chain employs TRBV12-5 and TRBJ1-5, with unresolved D. The CDR3 consists of 12 residues. Germline V CDR1 and CDR2: LGHNT, FRNRAP. Here the CDR3 DNA reads TGTGCCAGCGGAGGGAGCAATCAGCCCCAGCATTTT. It is translated as CASGGSNQPQHF.

The chain combines TRBV20-1 with TRBJ2-3; D unclear. CDR1 is DFQATT, CDR2 SNEGSKA, per germline (reference sequence). This CDR3 comprises 12 residues. With 5 bases removed from V and 6 bases from J, the gap between germline ends came to 12 bases. Here the CDR3 reads CSAGPIVDTQYF. In DNA, the CDR3 is TGCAGTGCTGGACCCATCGTGGATACGCAGTATTTT.

This clonotype was observed a few times. In nucleotides, the CDR3 is TGCAGTGCTAGAACCGCGACAGTTCCCCAAGAGACCCAGTACTTC. This translates into CSARTATVPQETQYF. This chain links TRBV20-1 with TRBJ2-5; D might be TRBD1 (5 bases). V was cut by 2 bases and J by 1 base, with 14 bases left in between. The germline gives CDR1 DFQATT, CDR2 SNEGSKA (reference sequence). The CDR3 spans 15 residues.

This chain links TRBV30 with TRBJ2-3; no reliable D call. CDR3 length: 14 residues. In germline, CDR1 is GTSNPN, CDR2 SVGIG (reference sequence). V was cut by 2 bases and J by 1 base, with 10 bases left in between. CDR3 loop: CAWSSGQGTDTQYF. For the CDR3, the DNA is TGTGCCTGGAGTTCCGGCCAGGGCACAGATACGCAGTATTTT.

This chain links TRBV28 with TRBJ2-7; the D gene is possibly TRBD2 (5 bases). This CDR3 is built from 14 residues. The germline V gene has CDR1 MDHEN and CDR2 SYDVKM. V dropped 6 bases and J dropped 6 bases, with 18 bases sitting between them. CDR3 sequence: CASRRTGTAGEQYF. DNA for the CDR3: TGTGCCAGCAGAAGGACCGGAACGGCGGGCGAGCAGTACTTC.

The rearrangement links TRBV10-3 to TRBJ2-1; D ambiguous. Trimming removed 8 bases at V and 5 bases at J, with 13 bases between. The CDR3 length is 13 residues. Germline V lookup: CDR1 ENHRY, CDR2 SYGVKD. CDR3 residues: CAISRDANNEQFF. The CDR3 DNA sequence: TGTGCCATCTCACGAGACGCAAACAATGAGCAGTTCTTC.

This chain joins TRBV5-1 and TRBJ2-5; the D is unclear. This CDR3 has 12 residues. Per the germline V gene, CDR1 is SGHRS and CDR2 is YFSETQ. Trimming stripped 0 bases from V and 5 bases from J, with 5 bases between. The CDR3 is CASSLETETQYF. As DNA, the CDR3 is TGCGCCAGCAGCTTGGAAACGGAGACCCAGTACTTC.

The table lists this clonotype with a few counts. J is TRBJ1-1 and V is TRBV4-3; D is undetermined. Germline assignment: CDR1 LGHNA and CDR2 YSLEER. Trimming took off 4 bases at V and 11 bases at J, with 14 bases between the two ends. The CDR3 spans 12 residues. The CDR3 coding sequence is TGCGCCAGCAGCCTGATTGGGTATCGGGCTTTCTTT. Amino acids: CASSLIGYRAFF.

The gene calls are TRBV3-1 and TRBJ1-3; D unclear. Trimming shortened V by 0 bases and J by 2 bases, and 11 bases separated the two germline ends. The CDR3 totals 16 residues. CDR1 LGHDT and CDR2 YNNKEL come from the germline V gene (reference sequence). The CDR3 here is CASSQDLASTGNTIYF. CDR3 DNA sequence: TGTGCCAGCAGCCAAGATCTTGCGTCAACTGGAAACACCATATATTTT.

The rearrangement joins TRBV28 to TRBJ2-7; 8 bases align to TRBD2. Germline CDR1 MDHEN, CDR2 SYDVKM. V lost 2 bases, J lost 2 bases, and 14 bases stayed unmatched. CDR3 size: 18 residues. CDR3 amino acids: CASSLKALRLARTYEQYF. The CDR3 DNA sequence: TGTGCCAGCAGTTTAAAGGCGTTGAGACTAGCGAGAACCTACGAGCAGTACTTC.

The chain links TRBV25-1 to TRBJ2-7; 7 bases fit TRBD2. The V segment lost 6 bases and the J segment 4 bases; nucleotides outside the gene matches: 9. The length of the CDR3 is 14 residues. The germline CDR1 and CDR2 sequences are MGHDK and SYGVNS. The CDR3 sequence: CASREASGIYEQYF. CDR3 coding DNA: TGTGCCAGCAGGGAGGCTAGCGGAATATACGAGCAGTACTTC.

The J gene is TRBJ1-1, the V gene TRBV7-8; D ambiguous. Trimming cost V 3 bases and J 2 bases, with 4 bases left between them. The CDR3 loop spans 12 amino acids. The V gene's germline CDR1 is SGHVS and CDR2 FQNEAQ. DNA of the CDR3: TGTGCCAGCAGCTTCCAAAACACTGAAGCTTTCTTT. Amino acids: CASSFQNTEAFF.

V gene TRBV9 combines with J gene TRBJ2-2; 9 bases align to TRBD2. The CDR3 loop spans 17 amino acids. Germline CDR1 and CDR2: SGDLS and YYNGEE. V was clipped by 2 bases and J by 1 base; unmatched bases: 6. The CDR3 protein is CASSVTLREGNTGELFF. The CDR3 bases are TGTGCCAGCAGCGTCACCCTGCGGGAGGGGAACACCGGGGAGCTGTTTTTT.

This chain links TRBV12-3 or TRBV12-4 with TRBJ2-3; 7 bases map to TRBD2. This CDR3 has 15 amino acids. Trimming removed 0 bases from V and 4 bases from J; junction bases left unmatched: 4. CDR3 in DNA: TGTGCCAGCAGTTTAGCGGTGGGAGGGGCAGATACGCAGTATTTT. This translates into CASSLAVGGADTQYF.